The T cell receptor beta chain described here comes from a study of STAT5B mutations in CD4+ large granular lymphocyte leukemia. For this clone: No antigen is known for it.

General study findings and limits: Higher CD4+ than CD8+ T-LGLL clonality might reflect small sample size.

This CDR3 has 16 residues. The V and J ends lost 3 bases and 1 base respectively, with 16 bases between them. CDR1 SGHNT and CDR2 YYREEE come from the germline V gene (reference sequence). Clones were sequenced by immunoSEQ multiplex PCR, and TCRdb holds only the in-frame ones, with some missing. This table has 30,000 to 35,000 clones, over 65% appearing once. Specimen: CD4+ T cells from blood buffy coats. This TCR was sampled from a human donor in good health. The V gene is TRBV5-4, the J gene TRBJ1-1; no clear D gene. Here the CDR3 DNA reads TGTGCCAGCAGCTCCGGGCACAAAAACCGGAACACTGAAGCTTTCTTT. The encoded protein is CASSSGHKNRNTEAFF.